A selection of T cell receptor beta chains follows, all from one sample in a study of molecular identifiers for immune sequencing clone quantification. MiXCR, run by TCRdb on the PCR reads, gives a single entry per CDR3 protein. The sample has 60,000 to 70,000 distinct CDR3 sequences, roughly 20% seen once. The sample consisted of naive CD8+ T cells from blood, with Jurkat cell RNA spiked in. These TCRs come from a human donor in good health. Some libraries in this study had Jurkat cell RNA spiked in. The CDR3 runs from the conserved cysteine through the conserved F or W.

V gene: TRBV28; CDR3 protein: CASSSSGGGETQYF
V gene: TRBV30; CDR3 protein: CAWSVLRYEQYF
V gene: TRBV7-2; CDR3 protein: CASSLVGSGSYEQYF
V gene: TRBV12-3/TRBV12-4; CDR3 protein: CASSLHWGRASLTLNTAAFF
V gene: TRBV6-2/TRBV6-3; CDR3 protein: CASSYTDFLNEQFF
V gene: TRBV13; CDR3 protein: CASSLTVTGPQYF
V gene: TRBV27; CDR3 protein: CASIPVSGSTDTQYF
V gene: TRBV11-2; CDR3 protein: CASSLVGGFGTEAFF
V gene: TRBV28; CDR3 protein: CASSFALAGGGGVGTEQYF
V gene: TRBV20-1; CDR3 protein: CSARGLMSSYNEQFF
V gene: TRBV7-9; CDR3 protein: CASRDGGMNTEAFF
V gene: TRBV12-3/TRBV12-4; CDR3 protein: CASSGLAPPTTSLDERFF
V gene: TRBV24-1; CDR3 protein: CATSDPLRDEQFF
V gene: TRBV9; CDR3 protein: CASSPGDRAAEAFF
V gene: TRBV2; CDR3 protein: CASSEPGQGATGYGYTF
V gene: TRBV28; CDR3 protein: CASSRTGLAETQYF
V gene: TRBV30; CDR3 protein: CAWSVKTSGVPRTDTQYF
V gene: TRBV7-2; CDR3 protein: CASSLGLIAGVGDTQYF
V gene: TRBV6-2/TRBV6-3; CDR3 protein: CASSHSAGGEQYF
V gene: TRBV6-5; CDR3 protein: CASSYSISEFTYEQYF
V gene: TRBV12-3/TRBV12-4; CDR3 protein: CASSTTGLTYEQYF
V gene: TRBV9; CDR3 protein: CASSSGLAGVDEQFF
V gene: TRBV5-4; CDR3 protein: CASSGTGAEQYF